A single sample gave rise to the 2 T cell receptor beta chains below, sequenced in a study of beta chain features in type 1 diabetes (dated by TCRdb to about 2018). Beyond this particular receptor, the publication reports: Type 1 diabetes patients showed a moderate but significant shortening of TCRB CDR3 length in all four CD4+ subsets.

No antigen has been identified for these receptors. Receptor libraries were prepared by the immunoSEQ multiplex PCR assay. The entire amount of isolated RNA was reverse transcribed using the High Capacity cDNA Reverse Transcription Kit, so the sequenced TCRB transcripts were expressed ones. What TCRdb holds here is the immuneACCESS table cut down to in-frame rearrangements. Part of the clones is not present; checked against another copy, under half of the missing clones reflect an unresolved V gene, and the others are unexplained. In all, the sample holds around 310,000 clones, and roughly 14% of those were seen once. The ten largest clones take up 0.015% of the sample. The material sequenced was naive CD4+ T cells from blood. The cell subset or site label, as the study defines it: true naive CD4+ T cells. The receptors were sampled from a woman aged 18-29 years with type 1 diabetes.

CDR3 in amino acids: CASSPDTGELFF. CDR3 coding DNA: TGCGCCAGCAGCCCAGACACCGGGGAGCTGTTTTTT. V gene TRBV4-3 combines with J gene TRBJ2-2; D gene unclear. The CDR3 contains 12 residues. Trimming cost V 4 bases and J 3 bases, with 3 bases left between them. The V gene's germline CDR1 is LGHNA and CDR2 YSLEER.

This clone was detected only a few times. CDR3 amino acids: CASSFGAGVYNEQFF. The DNA of the CDR3 is TGCGCCAGCAGCTTCGGAGCGGGAGTGTACAATGAGCAGTTCTTC. This chain links TRBV5-1 with TRBJ2-1, with 8 bases aligning to TRBD2. The CDR3 has 15 residues. Germline CDR1 is SGHRS and CDR2 is YFSETQ. The V gene end was trimmed by 2 bases and the J gene end by 4 bases; junction bases not matched to a gene: 5.